These 27 T cell receptor beta chains originate from one sample sequenced in a study of OX40 agonist ivuxolimab in advanced cancers. The receptor library was made with the immunoSEQ multiplex PCR assay. TCRdb re-hosts the immuneACCESS table, in-frame sequences only. Its copies lack some clones; in the studies checked, an unresolved V gene accounts for under half of them, and the cause for the rest is not known. The sample table holds roughly 46,000 clones, of which about 91% were seen once. The ten largest clones represent approximately 12% of the sample. Sequencing was performed on CD4+ or CD8+ T cells sorted from blood, taken in a trial of the OX40 agonist ivuxolimab. The receptors were sampled from an adult with an advanced solid tumor such as melanoma, head and neck, liver or kidney cancer.

The genes are TRBV7-8 and TRBJ2-5; D is unresolved. The CDR3 has 12 residues. V was trimmed by 5 bases and J by 5 bases, leaving 9 bases between them. CDR1 is SGHVS and CDR2 is FQNEAQ in the germline V gene. This CDR3 reads CASSRSVETQYF. The CDR3 DNA sequence: TGTGCCAGCAGCAGGTCGGTCGAGACCCAGTACTTC.

The DNA of the CDR3 is TGTGCCAGCAGCCAAATGTATCTTAGTACTGTCTCCTACGAGCAGTACTTC. Protein: CASSQMYLSTVSYEQYF. The genes are TRBV4-2 and TRBJ2-7; D gene uncertain. Germline V CDR1 and CDR2: LGHNA, YNFKEQ. The CDR3 has 17 amino acids. Trimming pared 2 bases from V and 0 bases from J, leaving 17 bases between.

The chain has TRBV4-1 and TRBJ1-1, with D maybe TRBD1 (6 bases). This CDR3 comprises 13 residues. V was trimmed by 7 bases and J by 4 bases, leaving 13 bases between them. Germline V CDR1 and CDR2: MGHRA, YSYEKL. The CDR3 spells CASTGVGGTEAFF. The CDR3 bases are TGCGCCAGCACGGGGGTAGGGGGCACTGAAGCTTTCTTT.

The chain recombines TRBV14 with TRBJ2-7, with 10 bases fitting TRBD1. The CDR3 is 15 residues long. Germline V CDR1 and CDR2: SGHDN, FVKESK. V was pared by 6 bases and J by 2 bases, with 7 bases of the junction left unmatched. The chain's CDR3 is CASSRTGGIPYEQYF. The CDR3 region has the DNA TGTGCCAGCAGTCGGACAGGGGGAATCCCCTACGAGCAGTACTTC.

This chain links TRBV5-8 with TRBJ2-2; D gene ambiguous. Germline V gene data show CDR1 as SGHTS and CDR2 as YDEGEE. The V gene lost 1 base and the J gene lost 3 bases, with 7 bases spanning the gap. The CDR3 runs 14 residues. The CDR3 loop is CASSLLVDTGELFF. The CDR3 bases are TGTGCCAGCAGCTTGTTGGTGGACACCGGGGAGCTGTTTTTT.

V and J are TRBV7-6 and TRBJ2-7; a possible D gene is TRBD2 (6 bases). The V gene lost 4 bases and the J gene lost 5 bases, with 18 bases spanning the gap. The CDR3 totals 15 residues. Germline lookup yields CDR1 SGHVS and CDR2 FNYEAQ. The CDR3 loop reads CASSSVGDFGDEQYF. The CDR3 bases are TGTGCCAGCAGCTCAGTTGGGGACTTTGGGGACGAGCAGTACTTC.

The gene calls are TRBV28 and TRBJ1-1; D is unclear. The V and J ends lost 0 bases and 2 bases respectively, with 13 bases between them. The CDR3 is made up of 16 amino acids. Germline CDR1 is MDHEN and CDR2 is SYDVKM. In DNA form, the CDR3 reads TGTGCCAGCAGTTTATGGGGGATCGGCCCCAACACTGAAGCTTTCTTT. Its protein product is CASSLWGIGPNTEAFF.

The chain recombines TRBV9 with TRBJ2-3, with D hard to call. CDR1 and CDR2 from the germline V gene are SGDLS and YYNGEE. This CDR3 spans 13 amino acids. V lost 0 bases and J lost 4, with 6 bases in between. CDR3 loop: CASSVVTADTQYF. Written as DNA, the CDR3 is TGTGCCAGCAGCGTAGTAACCGCAGATACGCAGTATTTT.

The chain couples TRBV11-3 to TRBJ2-4; 10 bases fit TRBD2. CDR1 and CDR2 (germline): SGHNT, YENEEA. V lost 5 bases and J lost 0; bases outside the gene matches: 13. The CDR3 covers 19 residues. The chain's CDR3 is CASSPGGTSDSSAKNIQYF. The CDR3 DNA sequence: TGTGCCAGCAGCCCAGGAGGGACTAGCGACTCCTCAGCCAAAAACATTCAGTACTTC.

This clone has a single count. The chain is built from TRBV11-2 and TRBJ2-1, with 12 bases lining up with TRBD2. Per the germline V gene, CDR1 is SGHAT and CDR2 is FQNNGV. Germline trimming cut 0 bases from V and 3 bases from J; bases unmatched to any gene: 3. The CDR3 covers 17 residues. The DNA of the CDR3 is TGTGCCAGCAGCTTAGAAACTAGCGGGAGGTTCTACAATGAGCAGTTCTTC. It specifies CASSLETSGRFYNEQFF.

The rearrangement joins TRBV2 to TRBJ1-4, with 7 bases that match TRBD1. After removal of 8 bases from V and 10 bases from J, the junction contained 13 bases not matched to a gene. This CDR3 comprises 14 residues. Germline CDR1 SNHLY, CDR2 FYNNEI. In DNA, the CDR3 is TGTGCCAGCGATCGTCCCCGGGACAGCCCAAAACTGTTTTTT. Translation gives CASDRPRDSPKLFF. The whole variable domain, filled in from reference TRBV2 and TRBJ1-4, reads EPEVTQTPSHQVTQMGQEVILRCVPISNHLYFYWYRQILGQKVEFLVSFYNNEISEKSEIFDDQFSVERPDGSNFTLKIRSTKLEDSAMYFCASDRPRDSPKLFFGSGTQLSVL.

The chain employs TRBV18 and TRBJ2-1; 10 positions match TRBD2. The CDR3 covers 13 residues. After removal of 6 bases from V and 6 bases from J, the junction contained 2 bases not matched to a gene. Germline V gene lookup returns CDR1 KGHSH and CDR2 LQKENI. The CDR3 DNA sequence: TGTGCCAGCTCCCCTAGCGGGGGCAATGAGCAGTTCTTC. It is translated as CASSPSGGNEQFF.

This rearrangement joins TRBV5-6 to TRBJ2-1; D unclear. The CDR3 has 12 amino acids. From germline, CDR1 is SGHDT and CDR2 YYEEEE. The germline V and J ends were trimmed by 4 bases and 7 bases, with 9 bases remaining between them. DNA for the CDR3: TGTGCCAGCAGCCTTGGTGGTAATGAGCAGTTCTTC. It codes for CASSLGGNEQFF.

The V gene is TRBV4-3, the J gene TRBJ2-4, with 10 bases aligning to TRBD2. J was trimmed by 7 bases and V by 4 bases; bases with no gene match: 13. The CDR3 is made up of 17 amino acids. Germline CDR1 and CDR2: LGHNA and YSLEER. The CDR3 spells CASSPRRAGGPGNIQYF. DNA for the CDR3: TGCGCCAGCAGCCCGAGGAGAGCGGGGGGGCCGGGCAACATTCAGTACTTC.

The genes are TRBV9 and TRBJ2-5; 11 nucleotides align to TRBD2. Losses at the gene ends were 3 bases for V and 2 bases for J; bases not matched to a gene: 3. Germline assignment: CDR1 SGDLS and CDR2 YYNGEE. The CDR3 sequence is 15 residues long. The chain's CDR3 is CASSAGTSGQETQYF. As DNA, the CDR3 is TGTGCCAGCAGCGCCGGGACTAGCGGACAAGAGACCCAGTACTTC. The full variable domain, rest sourced from reference TRBV9 and TRBJ2-5, is DSGVTQTPKHLITATGQRVTLRCSPRSGDLSVYWYQQSLDQGLQFLIQYYNGEERAKGNILERFSAQQFPDLHSELNLSSLELGDSALYFCASSAGTSGQETQYFGPGTRLLVL.

The rearrangement joins TRBV4-1 to TRBJ2-3, with D perhaps given as TRBD1 or TRBD2 (5 bases each). Between the trimmed V and J ends, which lost 1 base and 6 bases, there was a span of 17 bases. Looked up from germline, CDR1 is MGHRA and CDR2 is YSYEKL. The CDR3 contains 16 residues. The CDR3: CASSQGSVPGTDTQYF. CDR3 DNA: TGCGCCAGCAGCCAAGGTTCGGTCCCTGGGACCGATACGCAGTATTTT.

This clone was detected once. The rearrangement joins TRBV27 to TRBJ2-5, with D uncertain. Germline CDR1 MNHEY, CDR2 SMNVEV (reference sequence). This CDR3 region has 14 residues. Trimming removed 2 bases from V and 6 bases from J, with 13 bases in between. The CDR3 loop reads CASSLGSGYKTQYF. The CDR3 region has the DNA TGTGCCAGCAGTTTAGGGTCCGGGTACAAGACCCAGTACTTC.

This rearrangement joins TRBV9 to TRBJ2-7; either TRBD1 or TRBD2 may supply D (5 bases each). The ends were cut back, 0 bases at V and 2 bases at J, with 12 bases in the middle. The CDR3 length is 15 residues. CDR1 is SGDLS, CDR2 YYNGEE, per germline. The CDR3: CASSVGPSRAYEQYF. CDR3 in DNA: TGTGCCAGCAGCGTAGGGCCTAGCAGGGCCTACGAGCAGTACTTC.

This clone was picked up one time. V gene TRBV5-5 combines with J gene TRBJ2-5, with D possibly matching TRBD2 (5 bases). V lost 0 bases and J lost 2, with 11 bases in between. Germline V lookup: CDR1 SGHKS, CDR2 YYEKEE (reference sequence). The CDR3 is 15 amino acids. CDR3 DNA sequence: TGTGCCAGCAGCTTGGGGGAAGCGGTACAAGAGACCCAGTACTTC. Translation: CASSLGEAVQETQYF.

V usage is TRBV5-8 and J usage is TRBJ2-3, with 11 bases lining up with TRBD2. The V gene's germline CDR1 is SGHTS and CDR2 YDEGEE. V trimming: 0 bases; J trimming: 2 bases; junction bases outside the gene matches: 11. This CDR3 contains 19 residues. The CDR3 DNA reads as TGTGCCAGCAGCTTGGCGTTCAGGCTAGCGGGGGGAAACACAGATACGCAGTATTTT. It codes for CASSLAFRLAGGNTDTQYF.

The chain has TRBV4-3 and TRBJ2-7; 7 bases are a match to TRBD2. The CDR3 runs to 15 residues. Trimming took 0 bases from V and 1 from J; bases not matched to a gene: 3. Germline assignment: CDR1 LGHNA and CDR2 YSLEER. Here the CDR3 DNA reads TGCGCCAGCAGCCAAGAGATGGGGGGGTCCTACGAGCAGTACTTC. Amino acids: CASSQEMGGSYEQYF.

This clone occurred once. For the CDR3, the DNA is TGTGCCAGCAGGAGCCTAACGGGACTAGGCTACAATGAGCAGTTCTTC. This codes for CASRSLTGLGYNEQFF. The chain joins TRBV28 to TRBJ2-1; TRBD2 aligns across 8 bases. The CDR3 consists of 16 residues. The junction had 10 bases not matched to a gene; V was cut back by 6 bases and J by 3 bases. Germline V gene data show CDR1 as MDHEN and CDR2 as SYDVKM.

The rearrangement links TRBV2 to TRBJ2-2; D gene ambiguous. Germline-derived CDR1 and CDR2 are SNHLY and FYNNEI. With 4 bases removed from V and 8 bases from J, the gap between germline ends came to 14 bases. This CDR3 has 14 amino acids. CDR3 nucleotide sequence: TGTGCCAGCAGTGTTCTGACTTCCCCTGGGGAGCTGTTTTTT. This gives the protein CASSVLTSPGELFF.

About this clone itself: At one end, the junction sequence differs from germline, possibly due to a read error. CDR3 bases: TGTGCTAGCAGCCACGGGACAGGGGTTACAGATACGCAGTATTTT. Translation: CASSHGTGVTDTQYF. The chain recombines TRBV7-7 with TRBJ2-3; 10 bases are shared with TRBD1. This CDR3 is 15 amino acids long. Germline V gene data show CDR1 as SSHAT and CDR2 as FNYEAQ (reference sequence).

This chain links TRBV27 with TRBJ2-7; D tentatively fits TRBD1 or TRBD2 (5 bases each). Germline V gene sequence: CDR1 MNHEY, CDR2 SMNVEV (reference sequence). CDR3 length: 13 residues. The V and J ends lost 5 bases and 4 bases respectively, with 12 bases between them. The CDR3 loop reads CASSPMGPYEQYF. CDR3 bases: TGTGCCAGCAGTCCGATGGGACCGTACGAGCAGTACTTC.

The V and J genes are TRBV5-4 and TRBJ1-1; TRBD1 matches at 8 bases. J gave up 0 bases and V 7 bases, and 2 bases lay outside the gene matches. The CDR3 runs 13 residues. Germline-derived CDR1 and CDR2 are SGHNT and YYREEE (reference sequence). Here the CDR3 DNA reads TGTGCCAGCGCGGACAGGGTGAACACTGAAGCTTTCTTT. It yields the protein CASADRVNTEAFF.

The rearrangement joins TRBV19 to TRBJ2-3; maybe TRBD1 (5 bases). The V gene's germline CDR1 is LNHDA and CDR2 SQIVND (reference sequence). Trimming removed 7 bases at V and 1 base at J, with 15 bases between. The CDR3 runs to 15 residues. The CDR3 region has the DNA TGTGCCAGTACCCCAGGGTCTCGGGGCACAGATACGCAGTATTTT. It yields the protein CASTPGSRGTDTQYF.